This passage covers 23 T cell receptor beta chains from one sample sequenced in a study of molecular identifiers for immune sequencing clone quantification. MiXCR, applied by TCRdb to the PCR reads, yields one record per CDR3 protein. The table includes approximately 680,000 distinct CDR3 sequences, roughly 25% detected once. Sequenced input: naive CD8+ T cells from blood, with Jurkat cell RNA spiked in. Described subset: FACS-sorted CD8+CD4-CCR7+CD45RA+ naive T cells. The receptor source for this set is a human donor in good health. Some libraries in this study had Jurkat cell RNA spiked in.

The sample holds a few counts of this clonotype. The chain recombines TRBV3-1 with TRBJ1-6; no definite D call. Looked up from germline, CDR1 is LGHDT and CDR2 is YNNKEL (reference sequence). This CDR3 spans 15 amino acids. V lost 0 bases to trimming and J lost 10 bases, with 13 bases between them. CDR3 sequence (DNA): TGTGCCAGCAGCCAAGAACTGGGTGTGGAGTCACCCCTCCACTTT. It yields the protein CASSQELGVESPLHF.

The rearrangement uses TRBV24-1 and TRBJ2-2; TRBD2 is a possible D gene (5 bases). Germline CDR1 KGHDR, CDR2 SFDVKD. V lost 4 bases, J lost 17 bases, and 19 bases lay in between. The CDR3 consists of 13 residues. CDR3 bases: TGTGCCACCAGTGACACGAACACCGGGGAGCCCTTTTTT. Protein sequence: CATSDTNTGEPFF.

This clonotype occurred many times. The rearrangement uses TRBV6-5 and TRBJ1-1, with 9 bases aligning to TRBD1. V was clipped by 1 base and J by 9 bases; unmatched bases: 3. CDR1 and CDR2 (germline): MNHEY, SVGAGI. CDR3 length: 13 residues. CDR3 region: CASSYFGQGQAFF. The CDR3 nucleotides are TGTGCCAGCAGTTACTTTGGACAGGGGCAAGCTTTCTTT.

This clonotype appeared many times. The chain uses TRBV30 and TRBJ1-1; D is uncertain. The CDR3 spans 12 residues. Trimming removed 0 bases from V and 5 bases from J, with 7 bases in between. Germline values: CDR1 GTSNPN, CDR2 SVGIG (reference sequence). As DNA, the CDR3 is TGTGCCTGGAGTGTGGTAGGAACTGAAGCTTTCTTT. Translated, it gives CAWSVVGTEAFF.

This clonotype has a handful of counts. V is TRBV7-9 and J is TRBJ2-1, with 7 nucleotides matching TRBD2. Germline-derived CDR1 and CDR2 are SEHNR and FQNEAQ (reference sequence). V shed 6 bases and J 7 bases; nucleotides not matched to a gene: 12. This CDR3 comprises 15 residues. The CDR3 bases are TGTGCCAGCAGTTACCCCCCTGGCGGGAGAAATGAGCAGTTCTTC. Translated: CASSYPPGGRNEQFF.

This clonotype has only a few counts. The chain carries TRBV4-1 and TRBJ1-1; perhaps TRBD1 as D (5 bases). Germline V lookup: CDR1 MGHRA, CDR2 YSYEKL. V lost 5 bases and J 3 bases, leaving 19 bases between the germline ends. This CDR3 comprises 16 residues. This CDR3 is CASSTPRGRGDTEAFF. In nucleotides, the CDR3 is TGCGCCAGCAGCACCCCGCGGGGCCGGGGGGACACTGAAGCTTTCTTT.

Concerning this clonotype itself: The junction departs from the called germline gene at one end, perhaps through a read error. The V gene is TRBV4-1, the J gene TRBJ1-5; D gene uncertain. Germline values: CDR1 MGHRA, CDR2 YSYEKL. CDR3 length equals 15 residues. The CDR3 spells CASSQDLSSNPPQHF. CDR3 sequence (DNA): TGCGCCAGCAGCCAAGATCTGTCCTCAAATCCGCCCCAGCATTTT.

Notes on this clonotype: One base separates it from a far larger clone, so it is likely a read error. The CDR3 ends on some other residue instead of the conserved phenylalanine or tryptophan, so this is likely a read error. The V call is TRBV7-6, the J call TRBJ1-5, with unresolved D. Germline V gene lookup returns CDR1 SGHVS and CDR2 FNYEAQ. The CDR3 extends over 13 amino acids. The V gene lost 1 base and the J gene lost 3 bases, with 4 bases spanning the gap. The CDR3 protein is CASSLGTNQPQHS. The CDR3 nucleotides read TGTGCCAGCAGCTTAGGGACCAATCAGCCCCAGCATTCT.

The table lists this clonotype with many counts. The CDR3 is CASSLALGRTNTEAFF. For the CDR3, the DNA is TGTGCCAGCAGCTTAGCGCTGGGACGGACAAACACTGAAGCTTTCTTT. The chain joins TRBV7-8 to TRBJ1-1, with a weak D call TRBD1 (5 bases). The CDR3 totals 16 residues. Germline V CDR1 and CDR2: SGHVS, FQNEAQ. Trimming shortened V by 0 bases and J by 2 bases, and 13 bases separated the two germline ends.

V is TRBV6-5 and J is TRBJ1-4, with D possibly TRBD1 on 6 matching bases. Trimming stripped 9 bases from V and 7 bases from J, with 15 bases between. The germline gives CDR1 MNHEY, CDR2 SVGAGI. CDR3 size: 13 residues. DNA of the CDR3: TGTGCCAGTTCGACCGGAGGGGGTGAAAAACTGTTTTTT. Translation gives CASSTGGGEKLFF.

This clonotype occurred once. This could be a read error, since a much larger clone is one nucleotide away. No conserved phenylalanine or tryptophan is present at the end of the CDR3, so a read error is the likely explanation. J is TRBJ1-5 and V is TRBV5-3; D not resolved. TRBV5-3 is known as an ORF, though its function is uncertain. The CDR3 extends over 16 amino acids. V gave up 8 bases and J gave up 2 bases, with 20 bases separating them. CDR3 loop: CASSPRNIGGNQPQHI. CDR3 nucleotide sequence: TGTGCCAGCAGCCCACGAAACATAGGTGGCAATCAGCCCCAGCATATT.

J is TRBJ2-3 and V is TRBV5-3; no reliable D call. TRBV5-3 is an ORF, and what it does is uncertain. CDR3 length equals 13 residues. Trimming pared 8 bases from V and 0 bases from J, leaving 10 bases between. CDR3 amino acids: CASGPDSTDTQYF. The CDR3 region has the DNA TGTGCCAGCGGCCCGGACAGCACAGATACGCAGTATTTT.

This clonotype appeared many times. The CDR3 loop reads CARGQTPFGAEAFF. CDR3 DNA sequence: TGTGCCAGAGGACAGACGCCTTTTGGGGCTGAAGCTTTCTTT. The chain joins TRBV2 to TRBJ1-1, with D possibly matching TRBD1 (6 bases). The CDR3 runs to 14 residues. CDR1 and CDR2 from the germline V gene are SNHLY and FYNNEI. Trimming took off 9 bases at V and 6 bases at J, with 20 bases between the two ends.

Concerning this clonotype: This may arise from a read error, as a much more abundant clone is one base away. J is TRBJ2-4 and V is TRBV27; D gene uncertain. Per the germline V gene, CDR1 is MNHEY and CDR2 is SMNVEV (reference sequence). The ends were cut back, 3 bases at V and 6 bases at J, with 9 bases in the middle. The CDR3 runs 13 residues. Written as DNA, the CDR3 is TGTGCCAGCAGTTTTCAGGCTGGAAACATTCAGTACTTC. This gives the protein CASSFQAGNIQYF.

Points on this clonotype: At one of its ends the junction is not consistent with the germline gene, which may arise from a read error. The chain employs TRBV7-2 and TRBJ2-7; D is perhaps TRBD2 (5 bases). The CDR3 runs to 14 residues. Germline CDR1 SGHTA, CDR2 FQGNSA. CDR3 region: CASSFPGSSYAQYF. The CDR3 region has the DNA TGTGCCAGCAGCTTCCCGGGGAGCTCCTACGCGCAGTACTTC.

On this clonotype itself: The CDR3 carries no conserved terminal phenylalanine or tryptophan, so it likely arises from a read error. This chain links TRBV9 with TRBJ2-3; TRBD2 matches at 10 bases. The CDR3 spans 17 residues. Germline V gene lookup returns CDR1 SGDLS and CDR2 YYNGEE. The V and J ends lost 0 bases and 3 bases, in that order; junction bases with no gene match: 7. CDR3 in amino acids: CASSVEGASGGTDTQYS. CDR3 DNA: TGTGCCAGCAGCGTAGAGGGGGCTAGCGGGGGAACAGATACGCAGTATTCT.

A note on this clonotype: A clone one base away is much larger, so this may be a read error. In nucleotides, the CDR3 is TGTGCCAGCAGTTTAGATGCGGACTTAGTAGTATCATTT. Translating gives CASSLDADLVVSF. V and J are TRBV28 and TRBJ1-5; D remains ambiguous. The germline V gene encodes CDR1 MDHEN and CDR2 SYDVKM. The CDR3 is 13 amino acids.

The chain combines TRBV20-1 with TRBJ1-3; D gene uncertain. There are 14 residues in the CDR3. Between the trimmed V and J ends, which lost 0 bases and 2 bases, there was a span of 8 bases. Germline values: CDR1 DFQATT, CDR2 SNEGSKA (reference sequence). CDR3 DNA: TGCAGTGCTAGAGAGTGGGAAACTGGAAACACCATATATTTT. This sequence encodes CSAREWETGNTIYF.

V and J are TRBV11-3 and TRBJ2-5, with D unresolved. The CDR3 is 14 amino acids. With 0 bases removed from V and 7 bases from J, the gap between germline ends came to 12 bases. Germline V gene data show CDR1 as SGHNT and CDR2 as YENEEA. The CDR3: CASSLDSSEGTQYF. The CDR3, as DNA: TGTGCCAGCAGCTTAGATTCCTCCGAAGGGACCCAGTACTTC.

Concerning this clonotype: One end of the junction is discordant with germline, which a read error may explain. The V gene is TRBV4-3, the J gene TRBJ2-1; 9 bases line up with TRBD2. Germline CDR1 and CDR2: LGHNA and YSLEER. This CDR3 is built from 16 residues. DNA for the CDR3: TGCGCCAGCAGCCAAGTCGCGGGGGGGCTCGAGGGTGAGCAGTCCTTC. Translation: CASSQVAGGLEGEQSF.

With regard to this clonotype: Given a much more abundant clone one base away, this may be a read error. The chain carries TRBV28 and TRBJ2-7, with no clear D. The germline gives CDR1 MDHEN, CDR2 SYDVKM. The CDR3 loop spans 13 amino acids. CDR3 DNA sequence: TGTGCCAGCGGTTTACGTCAGGATCCCGAGCAGTACTTC. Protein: CASGLRQDPEQYF.

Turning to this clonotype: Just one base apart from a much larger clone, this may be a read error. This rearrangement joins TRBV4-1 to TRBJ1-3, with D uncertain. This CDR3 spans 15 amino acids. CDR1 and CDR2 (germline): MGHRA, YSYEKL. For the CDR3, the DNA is TGCGCCAGCAAAGAATTGGATCGACCTGGAAACACCATATTTTTT. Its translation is CASKELDRPGNTIFF.

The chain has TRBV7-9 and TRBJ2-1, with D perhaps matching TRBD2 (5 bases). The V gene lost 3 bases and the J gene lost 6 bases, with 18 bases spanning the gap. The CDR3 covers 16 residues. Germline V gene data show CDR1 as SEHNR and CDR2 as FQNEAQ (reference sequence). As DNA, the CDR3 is TGTGCCAGCAGCTTTGGCGCTGAGGGCGGCCGCAATGAGCAGTTCTTC. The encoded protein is CASSFGAEGGRNEQFF.